This TCR beta chain stems from a study of cytomegalovirus exposure and HLA in healthy donors. As for the study in general: The 130 or so validation repertoires, a later analysis reported, used the same platform as the roughly 610 first-cohort repertoires.

This clone was counted a few times. Its antigen remains unknown. Some clones are missing from TCRdb's copy, which holds only in-frame ones; the method was immunoSEQ multiplex PCR. The sample lists around 170,000 clones, 75% to 90% occurring once. Germline V gene data show CDR1 as SEHNR and CDR2 as FQNEAQ (reference sequence). The CDR3 extends over 13 amino acids. V was clipped by 5 bases and J by 6 bases, with 11 bases between them. General study results and limits: Cytomegalovirus status, reportedly, was diagnosed with high specificity and sensitivity by the classifier. A few CMV-associated chains were confirmed in vitro to be specific for CMV antigens.

Sequencing input: PBMCs. The source of this sequence is a man between 18 and 35 years old in good health and CMV-seropositive. The chain recombines TRBV7-9 with TRBJ1-5, with D uncertain. CDR3 in DNA: TGTGCCAGCAGCCCAGATGCGGCTCAGCCCCAGCATTTT. Residues: CASSPDAAQPQHF.